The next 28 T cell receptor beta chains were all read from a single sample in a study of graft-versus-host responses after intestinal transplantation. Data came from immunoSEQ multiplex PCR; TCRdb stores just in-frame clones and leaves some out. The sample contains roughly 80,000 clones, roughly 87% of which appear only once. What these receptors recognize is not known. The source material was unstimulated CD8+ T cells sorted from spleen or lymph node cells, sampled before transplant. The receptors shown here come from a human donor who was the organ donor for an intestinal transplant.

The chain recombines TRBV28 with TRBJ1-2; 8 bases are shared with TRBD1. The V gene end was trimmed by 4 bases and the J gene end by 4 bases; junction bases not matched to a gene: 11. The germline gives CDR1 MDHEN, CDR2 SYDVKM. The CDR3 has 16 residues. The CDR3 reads CASSSPSGTGIYGYTF. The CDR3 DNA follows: TGTGCCAGCAGTTCACCCTCCGGGACAGGCATCTATGGCTACACCTTC.

The CDR3, as DNA: TGCGCCAGCAGCCAAGAATCGGGCTATGGCTACACCTTC. The encoded protein is CASSQESGYGYTF. The chain combines TRBV4-1 with TRBJ1-2; D not certain. The CDR3 contains 13 residues. Germline-derived CDR1 and CDR2 are MGHRA and YSYEKL. With 0 bases removed from V and 4 bases from J, the gap between germline ends came to 6 bases.

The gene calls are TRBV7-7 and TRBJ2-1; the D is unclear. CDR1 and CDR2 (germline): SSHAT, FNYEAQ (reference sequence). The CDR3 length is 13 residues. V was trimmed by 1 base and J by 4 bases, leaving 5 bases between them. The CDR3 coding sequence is TGTGCCAGCAGCTTAGACGATTACAATGAGCAGTTCTTC. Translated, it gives CASSLDDYNEQFF.

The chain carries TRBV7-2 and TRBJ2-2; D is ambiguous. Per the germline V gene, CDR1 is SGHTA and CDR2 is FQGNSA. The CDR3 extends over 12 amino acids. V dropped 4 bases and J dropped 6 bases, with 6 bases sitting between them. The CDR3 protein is CASSSTPGELFF. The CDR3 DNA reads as TGTGCCAGCAGCTCCACCCCCGGGGAGCTGTTTTTT.

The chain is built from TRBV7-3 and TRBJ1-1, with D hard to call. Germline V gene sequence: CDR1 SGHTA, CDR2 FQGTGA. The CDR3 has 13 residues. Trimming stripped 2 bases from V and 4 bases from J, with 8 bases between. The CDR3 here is CASSLDFATEAFF. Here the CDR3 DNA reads TGTGCCAGCAGCTTAGACTTCGCCACTGAAGCTTTCTTT.

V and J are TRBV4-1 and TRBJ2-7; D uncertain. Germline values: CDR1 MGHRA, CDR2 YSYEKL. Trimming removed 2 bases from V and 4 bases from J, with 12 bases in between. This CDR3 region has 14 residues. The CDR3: CASSQIGAQYEQYF. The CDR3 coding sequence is TGCGCCAGCAGCCAAATCGGAGCACAGTACGAGCAGTACTTC.

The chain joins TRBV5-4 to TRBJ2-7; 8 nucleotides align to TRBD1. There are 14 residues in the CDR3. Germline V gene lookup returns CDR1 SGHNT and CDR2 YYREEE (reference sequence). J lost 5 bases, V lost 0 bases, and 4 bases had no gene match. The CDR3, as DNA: TGTGCCAGCAGCTTGGCTTACAGGGGGGACGAGCAGTACTTC. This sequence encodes CASSLAYRGDEQYF.

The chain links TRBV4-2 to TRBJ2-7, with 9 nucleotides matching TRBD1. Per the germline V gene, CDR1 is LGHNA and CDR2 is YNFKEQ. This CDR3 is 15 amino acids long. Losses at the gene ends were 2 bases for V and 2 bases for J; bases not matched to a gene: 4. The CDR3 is CASSQPGQGAYEQYF. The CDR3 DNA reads TGTGCCAGCAGCCAACCGGGACAGGGTGCCTACGAGCAGTACTTC.

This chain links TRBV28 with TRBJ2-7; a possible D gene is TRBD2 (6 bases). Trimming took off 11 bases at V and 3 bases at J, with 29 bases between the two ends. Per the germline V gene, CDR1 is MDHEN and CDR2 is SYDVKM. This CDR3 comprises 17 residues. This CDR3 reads CASPGRGHPTTLYEQYF. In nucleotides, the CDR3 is TGTGCCTCTCCCGGGCGGGGTCATCCCACAACCCTCTACGAGCAGTACTTC.

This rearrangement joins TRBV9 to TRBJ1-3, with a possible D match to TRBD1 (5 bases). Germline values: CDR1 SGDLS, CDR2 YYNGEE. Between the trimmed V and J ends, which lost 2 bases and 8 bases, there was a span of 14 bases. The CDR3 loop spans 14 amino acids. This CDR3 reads CASSVKGGADTIYF. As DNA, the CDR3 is TGTGCCAGCAGCGTTAAGGGAGGGGCGGACACCATATATTTT.

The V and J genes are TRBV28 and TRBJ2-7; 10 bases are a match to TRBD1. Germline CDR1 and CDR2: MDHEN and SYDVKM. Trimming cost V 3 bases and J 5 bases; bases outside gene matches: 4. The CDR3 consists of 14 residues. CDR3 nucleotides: TGTGCCAGCAGTTTTAGACAGGGGGCCCACGAGCAGTACTTC. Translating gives CASSFRQGAHEQYF.

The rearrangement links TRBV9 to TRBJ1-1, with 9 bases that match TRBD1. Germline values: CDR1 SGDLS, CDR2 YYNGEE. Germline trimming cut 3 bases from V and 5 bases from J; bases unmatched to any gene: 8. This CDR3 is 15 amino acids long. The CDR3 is CASSAGQGGGTEAFF. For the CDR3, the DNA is TGTGCCAGCAGCGCGGGACAGGGAGGAGGAACTGAAGCTTTCTTT.

The CDR3 coding sequence is TGTGCCAGCAGCGCGATCCCAGGGCAAGACCAAGAGACCCAGTACTTC. Residues: CASSAIPGQDQETQYF. The chain is built from TRBV9 and TRBJ2-5, with D possibly being TRBD1 (5 bases). Germline values: CDR1 SGDLS, CDR2 YYNGEE. Deletions cut 3 bases from V and 0 bases from J, with 15 bases between. The CDR3 extends over 16 amino acids.

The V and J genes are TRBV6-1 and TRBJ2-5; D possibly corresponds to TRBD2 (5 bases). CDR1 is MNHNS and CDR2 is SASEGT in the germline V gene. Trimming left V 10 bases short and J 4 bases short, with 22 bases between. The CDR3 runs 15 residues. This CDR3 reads CATSRGTTLGETQYF. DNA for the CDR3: TGTGCCACCTCTCGGGGAACCACCCTAGGAGAGACCCAGTACTTC.

In DNA form, the CDR3 reads TGTGCCAGCAGTGACCCGGGGGGGAATCAGCCCCAGCATTTT. Its translation: CASSDPGGNQPQHF. The chain joins TRBV28 to TRBJ1-5; TRBD1 might be the D (5 bases). CDR3 length: 14 amino acids. Looked up from germline, CDR1 is MDHEN and CDR2 is SYDVKM. Deletions cut 5 bases from V and 4 bases from J, with 12 bases between.

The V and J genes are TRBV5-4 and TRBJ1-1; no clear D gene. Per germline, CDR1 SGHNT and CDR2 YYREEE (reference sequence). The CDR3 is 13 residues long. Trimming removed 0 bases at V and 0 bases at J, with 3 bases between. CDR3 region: CASSLGLNTEAFF. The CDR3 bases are TGTGCCAGCAGCTTGGGGTTGAACACTGAAGCTTTCTTT.

The DNA for the CDR3 is TGTGCCAGCAGCGCCCACAAGGACAGGGGGATCGGAAACACCATATATTTT. Its translation is CASSAHKDRGIGNTIYF. This chain joins TRBV9 and TRBJ1-3, with TRBD1 matching over 10 bases. Germline V gene sequence: CDR1 SGDLS, CDR2 YYNGEE. V lost 3 bases to trimming and J lost 4 bases; unmatched junction nucleotides: 10. This CDR3 contains 17 residues.

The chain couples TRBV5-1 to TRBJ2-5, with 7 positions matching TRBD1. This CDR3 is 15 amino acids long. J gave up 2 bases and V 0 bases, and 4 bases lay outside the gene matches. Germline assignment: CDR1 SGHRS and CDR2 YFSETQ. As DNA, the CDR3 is TGCGCCAGCAGCTTGGCCTCGGGACAGCAAGAGACCCAGTACTTC. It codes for CASSLASGQQETQYF.

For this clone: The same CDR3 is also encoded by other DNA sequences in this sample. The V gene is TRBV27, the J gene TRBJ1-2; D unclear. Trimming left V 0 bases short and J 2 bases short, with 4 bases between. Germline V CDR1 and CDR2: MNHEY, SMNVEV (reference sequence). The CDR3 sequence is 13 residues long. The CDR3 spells CASSLSPNYGYTF. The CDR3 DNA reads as TGTGCCAGCAGTTTATCTCCGAACTATGGCTACACCTTC.

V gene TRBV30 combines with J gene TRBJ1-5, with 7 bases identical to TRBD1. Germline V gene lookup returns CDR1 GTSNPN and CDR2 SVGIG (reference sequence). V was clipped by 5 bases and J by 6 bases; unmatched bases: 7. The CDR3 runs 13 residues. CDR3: CAWGGQGGQPQHF. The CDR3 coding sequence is TGTGCCTGGGGGGGGCAGGGGGGTCAGCCCCAGCATTTT.

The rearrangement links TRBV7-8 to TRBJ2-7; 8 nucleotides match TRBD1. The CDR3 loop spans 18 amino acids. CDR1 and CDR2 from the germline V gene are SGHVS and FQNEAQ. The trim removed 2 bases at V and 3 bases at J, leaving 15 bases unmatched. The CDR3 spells CASSLRTNRDRSFYEQYF. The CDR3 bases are TGTGCCAGCAGCTTAAGAACTAACCGGGACAGGTCTTTCTACGAGCAGTACTTC.

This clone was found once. The CDR3, as DNA: TGTGCCAGCAGCGTAGGGGGCCGTCCCACCCTCGACCGAGAAGCTTTCTTT. It is translated as CASSVGGRPTLDREAFF. The V call is TRBV9, the J call TRBJ1-1; tentative D call: TRBD1 (5 bases). V was shortened by 0 bases and J by 8 bases, with 23 bases between the two germline ends. This CDR3 has 17 amino acids. Germline values: CDR1 SGDLS, CDR2 YYNGEE.

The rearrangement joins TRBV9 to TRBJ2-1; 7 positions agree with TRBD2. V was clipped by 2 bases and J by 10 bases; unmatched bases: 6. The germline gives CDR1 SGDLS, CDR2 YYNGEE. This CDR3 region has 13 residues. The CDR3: CASSVGGGEEQFF. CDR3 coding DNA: TGTGCCAGCAGCGTTGGGGGGGGAGAGGAGCAGTTCTTC.

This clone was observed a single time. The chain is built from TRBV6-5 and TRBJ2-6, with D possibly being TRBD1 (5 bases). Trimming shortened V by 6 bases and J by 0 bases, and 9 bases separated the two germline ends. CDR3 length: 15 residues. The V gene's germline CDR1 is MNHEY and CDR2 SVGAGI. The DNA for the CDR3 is TGTGCCAGCAGATTAGACAGCTCTGGGGCCAACGTCCTGACTTTC. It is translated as CASRLDSSGANVLTF.

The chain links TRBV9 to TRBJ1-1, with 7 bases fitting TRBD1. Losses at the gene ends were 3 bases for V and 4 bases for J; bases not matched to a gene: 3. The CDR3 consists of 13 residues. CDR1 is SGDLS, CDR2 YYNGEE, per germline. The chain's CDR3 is CASSGSGGTEAFF. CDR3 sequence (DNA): TGTGCCAGCAGCGGATCAGGGGGCACTGAAGCTTTCTTT.

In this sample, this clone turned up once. CDR3 bases: TGTGCCAGCAGTTTAATCTTGTCTAGCGGGACAGATACGCAGTATTTT. Amino acids: CASSLILSSGTDTQYF. The chain employs TRBV27 and TRBJ2-3; 8 nucleotides agree with TRBD2. The V segment lost 2 bases and the J segment 3 bases; nucleotides outside the gene matches: 7. Germline CDR1 MNHEY, CDR2 SMNVEV (reference sequence). This CDR3 is 16 amino acids long.

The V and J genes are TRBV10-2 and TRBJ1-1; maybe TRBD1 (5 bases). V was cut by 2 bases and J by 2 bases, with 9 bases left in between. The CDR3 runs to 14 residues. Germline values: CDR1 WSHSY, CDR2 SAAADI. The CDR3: CASSEGALNTEAFF. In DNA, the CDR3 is TGCGCCAGCAGTGAGGGGGCCCTAAACACTGAAGCTTTCTTT.

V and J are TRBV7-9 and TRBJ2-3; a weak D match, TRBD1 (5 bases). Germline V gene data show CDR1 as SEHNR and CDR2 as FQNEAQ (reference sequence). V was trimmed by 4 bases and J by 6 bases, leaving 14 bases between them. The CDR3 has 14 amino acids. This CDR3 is CASSSQTAGDTQYF. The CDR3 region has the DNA TGTGCCAGCAGCTCACAGACAGCCGGGGATACGCAGTATTTT. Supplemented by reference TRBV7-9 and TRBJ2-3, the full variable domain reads DTGVSQNPRHKITKRGQNVTFRCDPISEHNRLYWYRQTLGQGPEFLTYFQNEAQLEKSRLLSDRFSAERPKGSFSTLEIQRTEQGDSAMYLCASSSQTAGDTQYFGPGTRLTVL.